The present entry profiles one T cell receptor (beta chain) with its context. What it recognizes is unknown. Sequenced by immunoSEQ multiplex PCR; TCRdb stores in-frame clones only, minus some. The repertoire consists of about 130,000 clones, with approximately 86% occurring once and the leading ten covering 4.5% to 7%. The data derive from a study of T cell responses to AZD1222 COVID-19 vaccine. Study-wide results and caveats: When two AZD1222 doses had been given, Spike-specific TCR breadth and depth rose. At 160-218 and 743-854, vaccine-associated CD4 TCRs were dominant, and they spanned spike.

The sample consisted of peripheral blood, taken 28 days after the second AZD1222 dose. This TCR came from an adult who received the AZD1222 COVID-19 vaccine.

This CDR3 is CASSKPTLVANEKLFF. The CDR3 nucleotides read TGTGCCAGCAGCAAGCCCACCCTAGTGGCTAATGAAAAACTGTTTTTT. This chain joins TRBV21-1 and TRBJ1-4. TRBV21-1 is listed as a pseudogene. The CDR3 totals 16 residues.